This TCR beta chain was profiled in a study of cytomegalovirus exposure and HLA in healthy donors. Study-wide context: In a later analysis, the 120 or so validation repertoires were reported to have used the same platform as the 600 to 800 first-cohort repertoires.

Points on this clone: Its antigen remains unknown.

Assay: immunoSEQ multiplex PCR; the TCRdb copy retains only in-frame clones and omits some. The sample yields fewer than 200,000 clones, 80% to 90% seen once. In germline, CDR1 is MGHRA, CDR2 YSYEKL. This CDR3 comprises 16 residues. After removal of 8 bases from V and 4 bases from J, the junction contained 12 bases not matched to a gene. Study-wide points: In the roughly 120 validation repertoires, a later analysis found that first-cohort TCR clusters tended to co-occur.

The V call is TRBV4-1, the J call TRBJ2-2, with TRBD2 identical over 8 bases. The TCR originated in a woman younger than 45 in good health and CMV-seronegative. Sequenced material: PBMCs. In nucleotides, the CDR3 is TGCGCCAGCCGTCCTTACGGAGCGGGGGTCACCGGGGAGCTGTTTTTT. Translating it yields CASRPYGAGVTGELFF.